The clone carrying this TCR beta chain was picked up many times. Its antigen is still unknown. The investigators amplified TCR beta CDR3 regions from RNA transcripts. First-round RT-PCR targeting the TCR CDR3 was performed with the HTBI primer set. From the multiplex PCR reads, TCRdb called clonotypes with MiXCR, one entry per CDR3 protein. The data show 500,000 or so distinct CDR3 sequences, about 15% seen once. The CDR3 has 16 amino acids. CDR1 is MNHEY, CDR2 SMNVEV, per germline (reference sequence). Germline trimming cut 4 bases from V and 0 bases from J; bases unmatched to any gene: 5. These data come from a study of T cells in Graves' hyperthyroidism and ophthalmopathy. General study findings and limits: From stable hyperthyroidism, ophthalmopathy was separated by a 13 V-J model.

The TCR comes from a woman between 18 and 29 years old with Graves' ophthalmopathy. This chain connects TRBV27 to TRBJ2-3; 9 bases are a match to TRBD2. Sequenced sample: blood. The chain's CDR3 is CASSSIAGVSTDTQYF. The CDR3 DNA reads TGTGCCAGCAGTTCGATAGCGGGGGTTAGCACAGATACGCAGTATTTT.